This T cell receptor (beta chain) was sequenced in a study of blood T cell repertoires in COVID-19. As handled by the study authors: For nucleated cells, counts were estimated from reference gene primer amplification. Here immunoSEQ multiplex PCR was the method, and the copy in TCRdb shows in-frame clones only, minus some. V and J calls and clone size come straight from that table; D and trimming were deduced from the DNA. The sample shows approximately 330,000 clones, about 87% of them seen only once. The CDR3 spans 17 residues. Germline V lookup: CDR1 LGHDT, CDR2 YNNKEL (reference sequence). The J segment lost 2 bases and the V segment lost 5 bases, leaving 13 bases of the junction unmatched.

The chain has TRBV3-1 (or the pseudogene TRBV3-2) and TRBJ2-7; the match to TRBD2 covers 9 bases. The receptor was isolated from a man younger than 40 with COVID-19, enrolled during active disease. Sequencing was done on a sample of peripheral blood. The CDR3 reads CASSSPHRLAGAYEQYF. Here the CDR3 DNA reads TGTGCCAGCAGCTCCCCCCATAGATTAGCGGGGGCCTACGAGCAGTACTTC.